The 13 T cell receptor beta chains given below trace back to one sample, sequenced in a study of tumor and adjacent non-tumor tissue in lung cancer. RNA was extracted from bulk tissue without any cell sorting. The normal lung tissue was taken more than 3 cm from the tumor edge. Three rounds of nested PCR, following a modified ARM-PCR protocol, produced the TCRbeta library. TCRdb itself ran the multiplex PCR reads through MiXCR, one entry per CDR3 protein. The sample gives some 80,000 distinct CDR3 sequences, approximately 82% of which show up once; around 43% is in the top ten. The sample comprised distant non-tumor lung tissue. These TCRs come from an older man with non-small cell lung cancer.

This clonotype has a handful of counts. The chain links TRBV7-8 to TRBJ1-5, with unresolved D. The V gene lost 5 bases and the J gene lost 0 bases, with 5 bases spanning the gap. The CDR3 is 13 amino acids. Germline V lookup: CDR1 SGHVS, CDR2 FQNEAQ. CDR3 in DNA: TGTGCCAGCAGCCGCTTTAGCAATCAGCCCCAGCATTTT. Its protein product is CASSRFSNQPQHF.

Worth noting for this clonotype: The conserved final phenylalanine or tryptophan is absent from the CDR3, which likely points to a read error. CDR3 region: CASSQDHGAYNEQFL. In DNA form, the CDR3 reads TGTGCCAGCAGCCAGGACCATGGAGCCTACAATGAGCAGTTCCTC. The chain combines TRBV4-2 with TRBJ2-1, with no clear D. V lost 3 bases and J lost 2, with 11 bases in between. This CDR3 comprises 15 residues. Per germline, CDR1 LGHNA and CDR2 YNFKEQ.

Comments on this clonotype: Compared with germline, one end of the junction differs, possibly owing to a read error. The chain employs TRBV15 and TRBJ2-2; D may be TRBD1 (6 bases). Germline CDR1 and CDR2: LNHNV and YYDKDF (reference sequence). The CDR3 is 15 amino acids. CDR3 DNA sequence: TGTGCCATCAGCAATGGGGACACCCACACCGGGAAGCTGTTTTTT. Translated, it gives CAISNGDTHTGKLFF.

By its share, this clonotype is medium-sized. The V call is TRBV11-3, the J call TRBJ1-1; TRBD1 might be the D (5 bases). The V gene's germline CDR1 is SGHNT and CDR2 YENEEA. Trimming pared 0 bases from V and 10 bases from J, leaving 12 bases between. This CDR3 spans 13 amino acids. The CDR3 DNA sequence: TGTGCCAGCAGCTTAGATGGGGCCAGCACAGCTTTCTTT. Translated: CASSLDGASTAFF. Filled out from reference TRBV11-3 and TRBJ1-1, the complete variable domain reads EAGVVQSPRYKIIEKKQPVAFWCNPISGHNTLYWYLQNLGQGPELLIRYENEEAVDDSQLPKDRFSAERLKGVDSTLKIQPAELGDSAVYLCASSLDGASTAFFGQGTRLTVV.

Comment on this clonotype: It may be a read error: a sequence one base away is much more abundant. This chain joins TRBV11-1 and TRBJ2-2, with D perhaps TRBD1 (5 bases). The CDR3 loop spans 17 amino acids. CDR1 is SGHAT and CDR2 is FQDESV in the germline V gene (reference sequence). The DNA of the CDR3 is TGTACCAGCAGCTTAGGGCGCTGGACACTAAACACCGGGGAGCTGTTTTTT. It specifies CTSSLGRWTLNTGELFF.

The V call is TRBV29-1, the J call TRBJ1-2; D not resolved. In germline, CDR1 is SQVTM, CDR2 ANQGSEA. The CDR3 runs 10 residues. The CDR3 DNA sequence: TGCTACGTTTGGACGGAGCGTGCGACCTTC. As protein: CYVWTERATF.

DNA of the CDR3: TGCGCTAGCGGTTACACGGAGGCCACTGAAGCTTTCTTT. It translates to CASGYTEATEAFF. The chain combines TRBV5-1 with TRBJ1-1, with D hard to call. Per the germline V gene, CDR1 is SGHRS and CDR2 is YFSETQ. The CDR3 runs 13 residues.

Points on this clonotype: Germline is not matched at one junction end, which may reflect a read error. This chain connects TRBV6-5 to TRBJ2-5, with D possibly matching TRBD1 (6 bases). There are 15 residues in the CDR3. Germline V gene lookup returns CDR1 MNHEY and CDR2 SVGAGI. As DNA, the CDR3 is TGTGGCAGCAGTCAAAGGGTTGGGGGCCAAGAGACCCAGTATTTC. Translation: CGSSQRVGGQETQYF.

In nucleotides, the CDR3 is TGTGCCAGCAGCATGACTTTAGAGAGTTCCACTGAAGCTTTCTTT. Amino acid sequence: CASSMTLESSTEAFF. The chain recombines TRBV11-2 with TRBJ1-1, with no clear D. This CDR3 region has 15 residues. CDR1 and CDR2 from the germline V gene are SGHAT and FQNNGV. V lost 5 bases and J 4 bases, leaving 17 bases between the germline ends.

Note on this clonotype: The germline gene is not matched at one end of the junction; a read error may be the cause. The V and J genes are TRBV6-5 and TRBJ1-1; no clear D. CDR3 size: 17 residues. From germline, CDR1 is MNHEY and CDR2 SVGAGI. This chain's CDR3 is CASSYSRAWVEITEAFF. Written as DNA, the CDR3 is TGTGCCAGTAGTTACTCTCGGGCGTGGGTGGAGATCACTGAAGCTTTCTTT.

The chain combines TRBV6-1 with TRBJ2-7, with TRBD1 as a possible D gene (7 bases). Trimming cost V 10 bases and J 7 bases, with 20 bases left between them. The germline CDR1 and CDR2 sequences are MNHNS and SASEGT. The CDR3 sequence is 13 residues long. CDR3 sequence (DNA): TGTGCCAACACAGGGGACTCTTTGAGGGAGCAGTACTTC. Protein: CANTGDSLREQYF.

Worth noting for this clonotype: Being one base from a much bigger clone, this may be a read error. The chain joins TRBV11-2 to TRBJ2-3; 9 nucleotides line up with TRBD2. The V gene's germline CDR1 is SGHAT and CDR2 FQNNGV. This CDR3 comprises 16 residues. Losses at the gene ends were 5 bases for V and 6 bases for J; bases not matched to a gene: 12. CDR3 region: CASSPNIAGAPDTQYF. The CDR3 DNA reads TGTGCCAGCAGCCCCAACATAGCGGGAGCCCCTGATACGCAGTATTTT.

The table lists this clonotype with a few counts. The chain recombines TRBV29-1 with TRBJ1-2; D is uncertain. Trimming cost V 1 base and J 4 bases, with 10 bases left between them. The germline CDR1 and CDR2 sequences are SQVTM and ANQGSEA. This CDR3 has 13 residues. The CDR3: CSVEGGEFYGYTF. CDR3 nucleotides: TGCAGCGTTGAAGGCGGTGAATTCTATGGCTACACCTTC.